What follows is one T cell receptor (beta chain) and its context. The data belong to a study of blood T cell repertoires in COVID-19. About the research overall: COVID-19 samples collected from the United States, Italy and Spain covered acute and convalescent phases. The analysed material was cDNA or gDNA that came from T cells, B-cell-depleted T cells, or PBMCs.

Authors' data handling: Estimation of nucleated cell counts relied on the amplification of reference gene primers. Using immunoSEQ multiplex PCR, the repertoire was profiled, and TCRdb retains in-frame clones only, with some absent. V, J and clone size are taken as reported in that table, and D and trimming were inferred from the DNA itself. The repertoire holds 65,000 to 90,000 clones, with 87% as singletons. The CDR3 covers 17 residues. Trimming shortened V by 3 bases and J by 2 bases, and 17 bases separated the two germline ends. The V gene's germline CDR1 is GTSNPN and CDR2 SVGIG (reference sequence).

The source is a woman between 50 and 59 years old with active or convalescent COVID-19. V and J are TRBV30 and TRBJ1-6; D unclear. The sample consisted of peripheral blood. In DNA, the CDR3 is TGTGCCTGGAGCCGAAGCGTGTCAGCTACCTATAATTCACCCCTCCACTTT. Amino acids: CAWSRSVSATYNSPLHF. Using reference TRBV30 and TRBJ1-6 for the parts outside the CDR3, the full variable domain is SQTIHQWPATLVQPVGSPLSLECTVEGTSNPNLYWYRQAAGRGLQLLFYSVGIGQISSEVPQNLSASRPQDRQFILSSKKLLLSDSGFYLCAWSRSVSATYNSPLHFGNGTRLTVT.